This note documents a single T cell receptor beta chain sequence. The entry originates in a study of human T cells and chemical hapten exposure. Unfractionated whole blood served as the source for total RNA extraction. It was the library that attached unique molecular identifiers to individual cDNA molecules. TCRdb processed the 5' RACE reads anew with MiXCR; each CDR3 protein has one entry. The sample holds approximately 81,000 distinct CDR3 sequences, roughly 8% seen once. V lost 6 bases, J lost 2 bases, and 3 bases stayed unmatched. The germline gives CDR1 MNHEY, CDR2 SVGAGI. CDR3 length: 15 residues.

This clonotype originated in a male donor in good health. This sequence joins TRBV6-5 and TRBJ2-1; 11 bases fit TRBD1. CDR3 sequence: CASSSGQGAYNEQFF. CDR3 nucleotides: TGTGCCAGCAGCTCGGGACAGGGGGCCTACAATGAGCAGTTCTTC.